Below are 18 T cell receptor beta chains sequenced from a single sample in a study of cytomegalovirus exposure and HLA in healthy donors. The primer mix had 60 Vbeta and 13 Jbeta primers. Method: immunoSEQ multiplex PCR; TCRdb's copy keeps in-frame clones and lacks some. Of approximately 170,000 clones listed, about 85% are singletons. Sequences were obtained from PBMCs. The receptors stem from a woman aged 50 to 65 in good health and CMV-seropositive.

V and J are TRBV18 and TRBJ2-7; TRBD2 matches 11 bases. Losses at the gene ends were 6 bases for V and 4 bases for J; bases not matched to a gene: 11. Germline CDR1 KGHSH, CDR2 LQKENI. There are 16 residues in the CDR3. CDR3 nucleotide sequence: TGTGCCAGCTCGCGCTTTATGGGACTAGCGGAGTACGAGCAGTACTTC. It translates to CASSRFMGLAEYEQYF.

This chain joins TRBV19 and TRBJ2-7; D ambiguous. The germline CDR1 and CDR2 sequences are LNHDA and SQIVND (reference sequence). The V and J ends lost 3 bases and 6 bases respectively, with 15 bases between them. This CDR3 contains 14 residues. CDR3 loop: CASSMLSSTREQYF. Here the CDR3 DNA reads TGTGCCAGTAGTATGTTATCGTCTACCCGCGAGCAGTACTTC.

The gene calls are TRBV7-2 and TRBJ2-7; TRBD1 aligns across 8 bases. V trimming: 2 bases; J trimming: 5 bases; junction bases outside the gene matches: 5. Germline CDR1 is SGHTA and CDR2 is FQGNSA. The CDR3 totals 14 residues. DNA of the CDR3: TGTGCCAGCAGCTTATCAGGGGGCTACGACGAGCAGTACTTC. Amino acids: CASSLSGGYDEQYF.

The chain is built from TRBV7-8 and TRBJ2-7; 7 bases align to TRBD1. The germline V gene has CDR1 SGHVS and CDR2 FQNEAQ. Trimming at V came to 5 bases and at J to 5 bases, leaving 15 bases not matched to a gene. The CDR3 contains 16 residues. CDR3 sequence (DNA): TGTGCCAGCAGCGTAAGCCCACAGGGACAGACTGACGAGCAGTACTTC. This sequence encodes CASSVSPQGQTDEQYF.

V is TRBV10-3 and J is TRBJ2-1; 11 bases are shared with TRBD2. CDR1 and CDR2 (germline): ENHRY, SYGVKD. The CDR3 has 16 residues. V lost 10 bases to trimming and J lost 2 bases; unmatched junction nucleotides: 10. The CDR3 DNA reads as TGTGCCAGTTCCCCTGGACTAGCGGGCACCTACAATGAGCAGTTCTTC. Its translation is CASSPGLAGTYNEQFF.

The CDR3 loop is CASSVEGGLDNEQFF. For the CDR3, the DNA is TGTGCCAGCAGTGTTGAGGGTGGGCTTGACAATGAGCAGTTCTTC. This chain joins TRBV6-4 and TRBJ2-1, with D possibly being TRBD2 (5 bases). Germline V lookup: CDR1 MRHNA, CDR2 SNTAGT. Trimming pared 4 bases from V and 5 bases from J, leaving 15 bases between. This CDR3 comprises 15 residues.

The chain carries TRBV5-6 and TRBJ2-7; 8 nucleotides match TRBD2. V trimming: 0 bases; J trimming: 2 bases; junction bases outside the gene matches: 7. This CDR3 comprises 16 residues. Germline V gene sequence: CDR1 SGHDT, CDR2 YYEEEE. The CDR3 spells CASSLDPSGSTYEQYF. CDR3 sequence (DNA): TGTGCCAGCAGCTTGGATCCTAGCGGGTCGACCTACGAGCAGTACTTC.

The genes are TRBV5-6 and TRBJ2-1; D uncertain. Trimming left V 2 bases short and J 1 base short, with 10 bases between. This CDR3 has 15 amino acids. The V gene's germline CDR1 is SGHDT and CDR2 YYEEEE. DNA of the CDR3: TGTGCCAGCAGCTTAATCCGGGTTTCCTACAATGAGCAGTTCTTC. It specifies CASSLIRVSYNEQFF.

V usage is TRBV10-3 and J usage is TRBJ1-5; 8 bases match TRBD1. The germline V gene has CDR1 ENHRY and CDR2 SYGVKD. The V gene end was trimmed by 10 bases and the J gene end by 3 bases; junction bases not matched to a gene: 5. The CDR3 loop spans 13 amino acids. The CDR3 protein is CATQQGDNQPQHF. CDR3 in DNA: TGTGCCACCCAACAGGGGGACAATCAGCCCCAGCATTTT.

The rearrangement links TRBV19 to TRBJ2-7; D possibly corresponds to TRBD1 (6 bases). The CDR3 consists of 14 residues. The V gene lost 8 bases and the J gene lost 4 bases, with 18 bases spanning the gap. The germline gives CDR1 LNHDA, CDR2 SQIVND (reference sequence). This CDR3 is CASALDSGGYEQYF. Written as DNA, the CDR3 is TGTGCCAGTGCCCTGGACAGCGGAGGTTACGAGCAGTACTTC. Looking up the rest from reference TRBV19 and TRBJ2-7 gives the full variable domain: DGGITQSPKYLFRKEGQNVTLSCEQNLNHDAMYWYRQDPGQGLRLIYYSQIVNDFQKGDIAEGYSVSREKKESFPLTVTSAQKNPTAFYLCASALDSGGYEQYFGPGTRLTVT.

The chain employs TRBV19 and TRBJ2-1; TRBD1 aligns across 7 bases. The trim removed 6 bases at V and 4 bases at J, leaving 6 bases unmatched. The CDR3 runs to 14 residues. CDR1 LNHDA and CDR2 SQIVND come from the germline V gene (reference sequence). The CDR3 spells CASRLVQGYNEQFF. DNA of the CDR3: TGTGCCAGTAGGTTGGTACAGGGGTACAATGAGCAGTTCTTC.

The chain uses TRBV2 and TRBJ1-1, with 8 bases lining up with TRBD1. Germline V gene sequence: CDR1 SNHLY, CDR2 FYNNEI. The V gene end was trimmed by 5 bases and the J gene end by 3 bases; junction bases not matched to a gene: 8. This CDR3 spans 15 amino acids. In DNA, the CDR3 is TGTGCCAGCAGTAGGTCGGACAGGGAGGACACTGAAGCTTTCTTT. Translated: CASSRSDREDTEAFF.

The CDR3 DNA reads TGTGCCAGCAGTTTGGTAACACAGGGCAGGGGGAAGTATGGCTACACCTTC. Translating gives CASSLVTQGRGKYGYTF. The chain recombines TRBV28 with TRBJ1-2; 7 nucleotides match TRBD1. V trimming: 3 bases; J trimming: 5 bases; junction bases outside the gene matches: 15. The CDR3 contains 17 residues. CDR1 is MDHEN, CDR2 SYDVKM, per germline.

The genes are TRBV5-1 and TRBJ2-5; D call uncertain. Germline lookup yields CDR1 SGHRS and CDR2 YFSETQ. V lost 0 bases, J lost 1 base, and 7 bases lay in between. The CDR3 loop spans 14 amino acids. The CDR3 reads CASSLEQSQETQYF. Here the CDR3 DNA reads TGCGCCAGCAGCTTGGAACAGAGCCAAGAGACCCAGTACTTC.

CDR3 sequence reads: CASSENGVSSYNEQFF. The CDR3 DNA is TGTGCCAGCAGTGAAAACGGGGTGAGCTCCTACAATGAGCAGTTCTTC. The rearrangement uses TRBV6-1 and TRBJ2-1; D might be TRBD2 (5 bases). This CDR3 is built from 16 residues. V was trimmed by 2 bases and J by 0 bases, leaving 11 bases between them. Per germline, CDR1 MNHNS and CDR2 SASEGT.

This chain links TRBV19 with TRBJ2-4, with a tentative D call TRBD2 (6 bases). The CDR3 has 16 amino acids. Trimming pared 6 bases from V and 3 bases from J, leaving 18 bases between. Germline V CDR1 and CDR2: LNHDA, SQIVND (reference sequence). This CDR3 is CASSPARGSGKNIQYF. The CDR3 DNA follows: TGTGCCAGTAGCCCCGCGCGGGGATCCGGCAAAAACATTCAGTACTTC.

The count of this clone is one. This chain links TRBV28 with TRBJ2-3; TRBD2 agrees at 8 bases. Germline V CDR1 and CDR2: MDHEN, SYDVKM. The length of the CDR3 is 16 residues. With V trimmed by 5 bases and J by 4 bases, 11 bases remained unmatched. CDR3 coding DNA: TGTGCCAGCAGTCCAATAGCGGGAAGGGGCCCAGATACGCAGTATTTT. Protein: CASSPIAGRGPDTQYF.

The J gene is TRBJ2-2, the V gene TRBV6-4; D unresolved. Trimming removed 5 bases from V and 5 bases from J, with 9 bases in between. Germline lookup yields CDR1 MRHNA and CDR2 SNTAGT. The CDR3 loop spans 13 amino acids. As DNA, the CDR3 is TGTGCCAGCAGTAGCGAGAGGACCGGGGAGCTGTTTTTT. Amino acid sequence: CASSSERTGELFF.